One sample yielded the 23 T cell receptor beta chains listed below, sequenced in a study of blood T cell repertoires in COVID-19. Method: immunoSEQ multiplex PCR; TCRdb's copy keeps in-frame clones and lacks some. Among about 400,000 clones listed, roughly 85% were seen once. Sequenced material: peripheral blood. Source of these receptors: a woman aged 25 to 39 with active or convalescent COVID-19.

The genes are TRBV29-1 and TRBJ2-1; D unclear. The germline gives CDR1 SQVTM, CDR2 ANQGSEA. CDR3 length equals 10 residues. CDR3 protein: CCGSYNEQFF. CDR3 nucleotides: TGCTGTGGCAGCTACAATGAGCAGTTCTTC.

The chain combines TRBV10-1 with TRBJ1-1; 7 bases agree with TRBD1. CDR3 length: 16 amino acids. Germline CDR1 WNHNN, CDR2 SYGVQD (reference sequence). V shed 0 bases and J 1 base; nucleotides not matched to a gene: 5. The CDR3 protein is CASSESEGAPNTEAFF. The CDR3 DNA is TGCGCCAGCAGTGAGTCGGAGGGGGCGCCGAACACTGAAGCTTTCTTT.

The V gene is TRBV19, the J gene TRBJ2-3, with a weak D call TRBD2 (5 bases). This CDR3 has 16 residues. Deletions cut 2 bases from V and 0 bases from J, with 12 bases between. The germline CDR1 and CDR2 sequences are LNHDA and SQIVND (reference sequence). CDR3 in amino acids: CASSIPWTGSTDTQYF. The CDR3 DNA sequence: TGTGCCAGTAGTATACCCTGGACGGGGAGCACAGATACGCAGTATTTT.

The chain links TRBV4-1 to TRBJ1-4; 9 bases fit TRBD1. V gave up 4 bases and J gave up 7 bases; unmatched junction bases: 10. CDR3 length: 16 amino acids. CDR1 MGHRA and CDR2 YSYEKL come from the germline V gene. The CDR3 bases are TGCGCCAGCAGCCGCGTAGGCGGGACAGGGAGTGAAAAACTGTTTTTT. Translating gives CASSRVGGTGSEKLFF.

The chain is built from TRBV6-1 and TRBJ2-5; 9 bases map to TRBD1. In germline, CDR1 is MNHNS, CDR2 SASEGT. Trimming at V came to 0 bases and at J to 7 bases, leaving 6 bases not matched to a gene. This CDR3 is 15 amino acids long. CDR3 residues: CASSEAGQGGLTQYF. The CDR3, as DNA: TGTGCCAGCAGTGAAGCGGGACAGGGAGGGTTGACCCAGTACTTC.

V is TRBV4-1 and J is TRBJ2-1, with D maybe TRBD2 (5 bases). Germline lookup yields CDR1 MGHRA and CDR2 YSYEKL. The CDR3 loop spans 14 amino acids. Trimming took 2 bases from V and 6 from J, leaving 11 bases between them. CDR3 in DNA: TGCGCCAGCAGCCAACCTACTAGGTTCAATGAGCAGTTCTTC. Amino acid sequence: CASSQPTRFNEQFF.

This chain connects TRBV6-1 to TRBJ1-2, with TRBD1 identical over 8 bases. Per the germline V gene, CDR1 is MNHNS and CDR2 is SASEGT. Trimming at V came to 1 base and at J to 8 bases, leaving 6 bases not matched to a gene. This CDR3 contains 14 residues. CDR3 sequence reads: CASSEGTGFGGYTF. CDR3 bases: TGTGCCAGCAGTGAAGGGACAGGGTTCGGCGGCTACACCTTC.

The V gene is TRBV3-1 (or the pseudogene TRBV3-2), the J gene TRBJ2-7; D perhaps matches TRBD2 (5 bases). CDR3 size: 14 residues. Between the trimmed V and J ends, which lost 0 bases and 5 bases, there was a span of 11 bases. CDR1 is LGHDT and CDR2 is YNNKEL in the germline V gene (reference sequence). The CDR3 region is CASSQDRLAHEQYF. CDR3 DNA: TGTGCCAGCAGCCAAGATCGGTTAGCGCACGAGCAGTACTTC.

The rearrangement links TRBV7-8 to TRBJ2-7; no definite D call. Germline V CDR1 and CDR2: SGHVS, FQNEAQ. CDR3 size: 12 residues. V was pared by 5 bases and J by 6 bases, with 11 bases between. CDR3 in amino acids: CASSRLFSEQYF. The CDR3, as DNA: TGTGCCAGCAGCCGTTTATTCAGCGAGCAGTACTTC.

The rearrangement joins TRBV4-1 to TRBJ1-3; D uncertain. The CDR3 runs to 16 residues. V was clipped by 0 bases and J by 1 base, with 10 bases between them. CDR1 and CDR2 (germline): MGHRA, YSYEKL. As DNA, the CDR3 is TGCGCCAGCAGCCAAGATCTAGCCCTGTCTGGAAACACCATATATTTT. Its translation: CASSQDLALSGNTIYF.

The genes are TRBV2 and TRBJ2-5; TRBD1 matches at 7 bases. From germline, CDR1 is SNHLY and CDR2 FYNNEI. This CDR3 is built from 13 residues. V shed 7 bases, J shed 1 base, and the junction held 3 bases outside the gene matches. The CDR3 DNA is TGTGCCAGCACCGACAGGGCCCAAGAGACCCAGTACTTC. Its protein is CASTDRAQETQYF.

This chain connects TRBV27 to TRBJ2-7; TRBD2 matches at 9 bases. CDR1 and CDR2 from the germline V gene are MNHEY and SMNVEV (reference sequence). V shed 5 bases, J shed 2 bases, and the junction held 10 bases outside the gene matches. The CDR3 is 16 residues long. The CDR3 sequence is CASSARKREVPYEQYF. CDR3 DNA sequence: TGTGCCAGCAGTGCCAGAAAGCGGGAGGTTCCCTACGAGCAGTACTTC.

The chain carries TRBV6-1 and TRBJ1-4; the D is unclear. V dropped 1 base and J dropped 8 bases, with 14 bases sitting between them. The V gene's germline CDR1 is MNHNS and CDR2 SASEGT. The CDR3 extends over 15 amino acids. This CDR3 is CASSEGSASGEKLFF. The CDR3 coding sequence is TGTGCCAGCAGTGAAGGGTCAGCCTCCGGGGAAAAACTGTTTTTT.

This chain uses TRBV7-9 with TRBJ1-4, with a tentative D call TRBD1 (5 bases). The CDR3 is 17 residues long. V gave up 5 bases and J gave up 0 bases, with 16 bases separating them. The germline CDR1 and CDR2 sequences are SEHNR and FQNEAQ (reference sequence). The CDR3: CASSPGADSATNEKLFF. The CDR3 DNA is TGTGCCAGCAGCCCCGGCGCCGACAGCGCAACTAATGAAAAACTGTTTTTT.

The chain is built from TRBV19 and TRBJ1-1, with D perhaps matching TRBD1 (5 bases). Germline V lookup: CDR1 LNHDA, CDR2 SQIVND (reference sequence). The CDR3 is 16 residues long. V was pared by 5 bases and J by 0 bases, with 16 bases between. In DNA, the CDR3 is TGTGCCAGTAGTCCAAACCCTTCGACAGTGAACACTGAAGCTTTCTTT. It codes for CASSPNPSTVNTEAFF.

CDR3 DNA: TGTGCCAGCAGTTTTCTTGGGACAGGCAATTCACCCCTCCACTTT. It is translated as CASSFLGTGNSPLHF. The V call is TRBV28, the J call TRBJ1-6, with TRBD1 identical over 8 bases. The germline V gene encodes CDR1 MDHEN and CDR2 SYDVKM. The V segment lost 3 bases and the J segment 7 bases; nucleotides outside the gene matches: 5. The CDR3 is 15 amino acids. Combining the CDR3 with reference TRBV28 and TRBJ1-6 gives the whole variable domain DVKVTQSSRYLVKRTGEKVFLECVQDMDHENMFWYRQDPGLGLRLIYFSYDVKMKEKGDIPEGYSVSREKKERFSLILESASTNQTSMYLCASSFLGTGNSPLHFGNGTRLTVT.

The V and J genes are TRBV27 and TRBJ1-2; D is unresolved. Trimming stripped 3 bases from V and 4 bases from J, with 9 bases between. Per germline, CDR1 MNHEY and CDR2 SMNVEV (reference sequence). The length of the CDR3 is 13 residues. The CDR3 coding sequence is TGTGCCAGCAGTTTCGCGGGAACCTATGGCTACACCTTC. This gives the protein CASSFAGTYGYTF.

The chain is built from TRBV7-7 and TRBJ2-5; 7 nucleotides align to TRBD1. Germline assignment: CDR1 SSHAT and CDR2 FNYEAQ (reference sequence). The CDR3 totals 16 residues. The trim removed 5 bases at V and 6 bases at J, leaving 15 bases unmatched. The CDR3 DNA follows: TGTGCCAGCAGCGTAGACGGGACAGCCAACGGGAAGACCCAGTACTTC. Translating gives CASSVDGTANGKTQYF.

This rearrangement joins TRBV2 to TRBJ1-1; 7 positions agree with TRBD1. Per germline, CDR1 SNHLY and CDR2 FYNNEI. This CDR3 is 13 amino acids long. V was pared by 6 bases and J by 1 base, with 2 bases of the junction left unmatched. In DNA, the CDR3 is TGTGCCAGCAGGACAGGGCAGAACACTGAAGCTTTCTTT. Translating gives CASRTGQNTEAFF.

The chain joins TRBV5-1 to TRBJ1-1; the D is unclear. Looked up from germline, CDR1 is SGHRS and CDR2 is YFSETQ. The germline V and J ends were trimmed by 2 bases and 0 bases, with 8 bases remaining between them. The CDR3 is made up of 14 amino acids. Here the CDR3 DNA reads TGCGCCAGCAGCTTCCCAGGCTTGAACACTGAAGCTTTCTTT. Translated, it gives CASSFPGLNTEAFF.

The chain is built from TRBV30 and TRBJ2-1; possible D gene TRBD1, 5 bases. The V gene lost 0 bases and the J gene lost 7 bases, with 13 bases spanning the gap. CDR3 length: 14 residues. CDR1 is GTSNPN, CDR2 SVGIG, per germline (reference sequence). This CDR3 is CAWSVLQGENEQFF. The CDR3, as DNA: TGTGCCTGGAGTGTACTCCAGGGCGAGAATGAGCAGTTCTTC.

This clone was seen more than once but under ten times. This chain connects TRBV5-1 to TRBJ1-1; D is unclear. Germline V CDR1 and CDR2: SGHRS, YFSETQ. Trimming shortened V by 4 bases and J by 0 bases, and 10 bases separated the two germline ends. The CDR3 extends over 14 amino acids. The CDR3 loop reads CASSREVVNTEAFF. DNA for the CDR3: TGCGCCAGCAGCCGGGAGGTGGTGAACACTGAAGCTTTCTTT.

The rearrangement uses TRBV3-1 (or the pseudogene TRBV3-2) and TRBJ2-1; 9 bases are a match to TRBD2. After removal of 0 bases from V and 5 bases from J, the junction contained 8 bases not matched to a gene. The CDR3 sequence is 17 residues long. Germline assignment: CDR1 LGHDT and CDR2 YNNKEL (reference sequence). CDR3 bases: TGTGCCAGCAGCCAAGATGCGGGACTAGCAGCGAACAATGAGCAGTTCTTC. Protein: CASSQDAGLAANNEQFF.